This TCR beta chain was retrieved from a study of immune cell composition in non-small cell lung cancer. Sequencing was performed with immunoSEQ multiplex PCR; in TCRdb, only in-frame clones are kept and a portion is missing. The table includes around 4,500 clones, approximately 83% detected once. V lost 7 bases, J lost 5 bases, and 12 bases lay in between. CDR1 is MNHNS, CDR2 SASEGT, per germline. The CDR3 has 13 residues. The chain links TRBV6-1 to TRBJ2-1, with D maybe TRBD1 (5 bases). This clonotype was obtained from a human donor with non-small cell lung cancer. The sequencing sample was made of lung tumor tissue. CDR3 sequence (DNA): TGTGCCAGCACCGGCCGACAGAACAATGAGCAGTTCTTC. This sequence encodes CASTGRQNNEQFF.